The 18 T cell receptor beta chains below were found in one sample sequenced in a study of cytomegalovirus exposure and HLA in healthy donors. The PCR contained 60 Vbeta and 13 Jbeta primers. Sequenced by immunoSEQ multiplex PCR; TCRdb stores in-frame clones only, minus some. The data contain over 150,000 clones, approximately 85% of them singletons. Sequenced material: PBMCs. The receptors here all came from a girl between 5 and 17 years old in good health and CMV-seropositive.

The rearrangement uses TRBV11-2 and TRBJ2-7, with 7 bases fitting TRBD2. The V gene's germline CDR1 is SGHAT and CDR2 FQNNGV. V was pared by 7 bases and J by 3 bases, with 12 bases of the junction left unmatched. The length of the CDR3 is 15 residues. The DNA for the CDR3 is TGTGCCAGCACTTCTACAGCTAGCGGAGGCTACGAGCAGTACTTC. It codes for CASTSTASGGYEQYF.

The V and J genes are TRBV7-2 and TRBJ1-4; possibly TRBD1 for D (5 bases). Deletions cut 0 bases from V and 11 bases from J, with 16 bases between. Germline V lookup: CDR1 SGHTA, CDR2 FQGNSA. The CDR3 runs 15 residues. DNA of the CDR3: TGTGCCAGCAGCTTAGCTCGGCAGGGAATTTGGAAACTGTTTTTT. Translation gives CASSLARQGIWKLFF.

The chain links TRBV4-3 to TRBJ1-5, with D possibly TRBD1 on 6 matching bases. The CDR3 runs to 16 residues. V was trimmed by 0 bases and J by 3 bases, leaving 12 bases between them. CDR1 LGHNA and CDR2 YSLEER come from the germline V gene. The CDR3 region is CASSQEAGANNQPQHF. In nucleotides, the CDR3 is TGCGCCAGCAGCCAAGAGGCAGGGGCTAACAATCAGCCCCAGCATTTT.

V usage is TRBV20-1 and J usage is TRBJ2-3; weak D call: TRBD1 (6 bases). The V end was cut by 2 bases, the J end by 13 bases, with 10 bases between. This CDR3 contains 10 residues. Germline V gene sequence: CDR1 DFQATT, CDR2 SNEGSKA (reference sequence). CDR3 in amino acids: CSARWGREYF. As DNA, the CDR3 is TGCAGTGCTAGATGGGGGCGCGAGTATTTT.

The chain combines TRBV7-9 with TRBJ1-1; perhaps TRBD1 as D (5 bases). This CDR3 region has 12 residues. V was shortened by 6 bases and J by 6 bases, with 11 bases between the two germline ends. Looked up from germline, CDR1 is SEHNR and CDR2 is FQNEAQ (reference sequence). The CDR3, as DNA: TGTGCCAGCAGGTGGGACTTTGCTGAAGCTTTCTTT. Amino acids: CASRWDFAEAFF. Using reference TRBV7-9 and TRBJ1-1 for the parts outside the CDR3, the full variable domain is DTGVSQNPRHKITKRGQNVTFRCDPISEHNRLYWYRQTLGQGPEFLTYFQNEAQLEKSRLLSDRFSAERPKGSFSTLEIQRTEQGDSAMYLCASRWDFAEAFFGQGTRLTVV.

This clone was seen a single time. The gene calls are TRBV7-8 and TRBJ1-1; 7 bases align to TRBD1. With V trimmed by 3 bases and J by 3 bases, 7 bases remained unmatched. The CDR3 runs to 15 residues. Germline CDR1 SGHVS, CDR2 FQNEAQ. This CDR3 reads CASSLMTGLDTEAFF. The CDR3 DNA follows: TGTGCCAGCAGCTTGATGACAGGGTTGGACACTGAAGCTTTCTTT.

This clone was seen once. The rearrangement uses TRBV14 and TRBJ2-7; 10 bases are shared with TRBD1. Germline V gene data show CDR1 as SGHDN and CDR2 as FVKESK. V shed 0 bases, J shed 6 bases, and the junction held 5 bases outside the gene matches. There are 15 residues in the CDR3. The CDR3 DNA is TGTGCCAGCAGCCAAGACCGGGACAGGGGACCCGAGCAGTACTTC. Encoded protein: CASSQDRDRGPEQYF.

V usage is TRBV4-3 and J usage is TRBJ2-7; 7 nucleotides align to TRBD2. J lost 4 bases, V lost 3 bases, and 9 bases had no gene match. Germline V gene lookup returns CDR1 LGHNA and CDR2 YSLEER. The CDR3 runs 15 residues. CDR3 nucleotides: TGCGCCAGCAGCCATACTGCTACCGGGGGGTACGAGCAGTACTTC. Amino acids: CASSHTATGGYEQYF.

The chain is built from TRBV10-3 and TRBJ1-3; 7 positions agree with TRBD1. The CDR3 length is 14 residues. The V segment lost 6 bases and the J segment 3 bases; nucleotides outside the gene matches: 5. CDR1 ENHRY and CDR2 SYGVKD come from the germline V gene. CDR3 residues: CAIRATGNGNTIYF. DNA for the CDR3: TGTGCCATCAGGGCGACAGGGAATGGAAACACCATATATTTT.

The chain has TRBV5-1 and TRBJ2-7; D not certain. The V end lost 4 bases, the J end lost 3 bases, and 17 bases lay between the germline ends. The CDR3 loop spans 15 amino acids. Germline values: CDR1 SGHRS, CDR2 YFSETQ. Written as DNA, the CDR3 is TGCGCCAGCAGCCCTAAAGTAACCTCACTCTACGAGCAGTACTTC. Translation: CASSPKVTSLYEQYF.

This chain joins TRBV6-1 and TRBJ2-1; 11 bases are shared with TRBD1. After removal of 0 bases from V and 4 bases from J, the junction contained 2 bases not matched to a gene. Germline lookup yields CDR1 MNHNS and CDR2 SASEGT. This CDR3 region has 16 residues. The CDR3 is CASSEADRGPYNEQFF. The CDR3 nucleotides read TGTGCCAGCAGTGAAGCGGACAGGGGGCCTTACAATGAGCAGTTCTTC.

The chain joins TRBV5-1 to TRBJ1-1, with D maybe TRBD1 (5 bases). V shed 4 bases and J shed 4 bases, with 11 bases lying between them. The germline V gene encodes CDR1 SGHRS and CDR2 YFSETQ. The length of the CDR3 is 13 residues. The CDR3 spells CASSGQWGTEAFF. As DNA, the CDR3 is TGCGCCAGCAGCGGACAATGGGGCACTGAAGCTTTCTTT.

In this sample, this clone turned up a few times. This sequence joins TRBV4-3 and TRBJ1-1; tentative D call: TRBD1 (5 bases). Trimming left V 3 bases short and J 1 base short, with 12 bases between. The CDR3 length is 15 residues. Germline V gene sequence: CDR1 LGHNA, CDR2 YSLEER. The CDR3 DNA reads TGCGCCAGCAGCCACGTGCAGGGAGGGAACACTGAAGCTTTCTTT. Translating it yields CASSHVQGGNTEAFF.

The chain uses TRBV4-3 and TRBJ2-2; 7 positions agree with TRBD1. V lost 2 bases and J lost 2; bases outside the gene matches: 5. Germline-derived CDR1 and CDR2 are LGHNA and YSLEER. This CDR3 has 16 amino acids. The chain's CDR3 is CASSQPRDRNTGELFF. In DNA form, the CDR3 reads TGCGCCAGCAGCCAACCCAGGGACAGAAACACCGGGGAGCTGTTTTTT.

CDR3 protein: CASSISSLGAPYEQYF. The CDR3 nucleotides are TGTGCCAGTAGTATATCGTCTTTGGGGGCTCCCTACGAGCAGTACTTC. The chain carries TRBV19 and TRBJ2-7, with D possibly matching TRBD1 (6 bases). Per germline, CDR1 LNHDA and CDR2 SQIVND (reference sequence). The CDR3 is 16 amino acids. V shed 2 bases and J shed 2 bases, with 16 bases lying between them.

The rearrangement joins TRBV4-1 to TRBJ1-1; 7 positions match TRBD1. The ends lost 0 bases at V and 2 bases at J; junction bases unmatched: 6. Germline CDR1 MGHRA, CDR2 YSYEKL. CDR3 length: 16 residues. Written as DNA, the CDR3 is TGCGCCAGCAGCCAAGATCAGGGGGGCGGAAACACTGAAGCTTTCTTT. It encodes CASSQDQGGGNTEAFF.

The CDR3 sequence is CASSLSTGGAYEQYF. DNA of the CDR3: TGTGCCAGCAGCTTATCGACAGGGGGTGCCTACGAGCAGTACTTC. The chain has TRBV7-8 and TRBJ2-7; 9 nucleotides align to TRBD1. This CDR3 comprises 15 residues. After removal of 2 bases from V and 2 bases from J, the junction contained 4 bases not matched to a gene. Germline CDR1 is SGHVS and CDR2 is FQNEAQ.

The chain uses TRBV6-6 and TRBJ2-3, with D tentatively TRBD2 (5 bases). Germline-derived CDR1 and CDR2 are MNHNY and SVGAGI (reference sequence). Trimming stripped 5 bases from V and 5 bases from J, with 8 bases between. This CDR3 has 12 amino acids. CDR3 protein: CASSQSGDTQYF. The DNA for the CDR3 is TGTGCCAGCAGTCAGAGCGGAGATACGCAGTATTTT.